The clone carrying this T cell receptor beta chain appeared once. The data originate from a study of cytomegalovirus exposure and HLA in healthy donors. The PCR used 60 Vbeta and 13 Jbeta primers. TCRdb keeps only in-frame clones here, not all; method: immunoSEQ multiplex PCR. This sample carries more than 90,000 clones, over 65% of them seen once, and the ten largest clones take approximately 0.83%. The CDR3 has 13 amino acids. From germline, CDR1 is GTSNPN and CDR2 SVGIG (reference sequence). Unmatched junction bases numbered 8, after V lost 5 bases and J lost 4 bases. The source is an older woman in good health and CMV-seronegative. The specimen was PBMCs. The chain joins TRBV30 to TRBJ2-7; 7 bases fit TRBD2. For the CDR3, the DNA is TGTGCCTGGCGTCCACTAGCGTTGTACGAGCAGTACTTC. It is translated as CAWRPLALYEQYF. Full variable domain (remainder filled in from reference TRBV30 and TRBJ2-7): SQTIHQWPATLVQPVGSPLSLECTVEGTSNPNLYWYRQAAGRGLQLLFYSVGIGQISSEVPQNLSASRPQDRQFILSSKKLLLSDSGFYLCAWRPLALYEQYFGPGTRLTVT.